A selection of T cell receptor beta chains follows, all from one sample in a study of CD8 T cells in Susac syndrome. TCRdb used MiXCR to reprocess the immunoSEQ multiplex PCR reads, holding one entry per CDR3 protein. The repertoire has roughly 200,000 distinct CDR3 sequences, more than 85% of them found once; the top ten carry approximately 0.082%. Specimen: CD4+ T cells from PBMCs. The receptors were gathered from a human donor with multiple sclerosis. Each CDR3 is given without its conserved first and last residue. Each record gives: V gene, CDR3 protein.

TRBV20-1	SAQLAGGGLDEQF
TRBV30	AWSVPWTANYGYT
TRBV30	AGGVAGANVLT
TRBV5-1	ASSQAYSNNEQF
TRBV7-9	ASSLGAGTLGDTQY
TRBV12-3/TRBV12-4	ASRTGTGELF
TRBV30	AWSVDREAGELF
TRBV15	ATSRDYTEDGYT
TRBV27	ASSYRRGGLDTQY
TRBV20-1	SASQGYTGELF
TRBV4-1	ASSQVDMVTYNEQF
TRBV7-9	ASSFSRVSETQY
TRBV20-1	SVALAGVDEQF
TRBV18	ASSPGQGAGQPQH
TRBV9	ASSVGDTSNQPQH
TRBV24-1	ATSEAGPTGELF
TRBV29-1	SVAGGRGSSYNEQF
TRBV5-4	ASSLERAAGTEAF
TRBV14	ASSRLGEGASTEAF
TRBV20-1	SARWGGNQETQY
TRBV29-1	SATPYQGDGYT
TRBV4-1	ASSQEESRGYGYT
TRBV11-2	ASSSNGQGQETQY
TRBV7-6	ASSSSGGTEAF
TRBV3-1	ASIAGTSGGAIETQY
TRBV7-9	ASSPRGGLDGYT
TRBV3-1	ASSQAGNQPQH
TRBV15	ATSTPYGGGVTDTQY
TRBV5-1	ASSYTEAKNIQY
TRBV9	ASSQWTGTGNTIY
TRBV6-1	ASSSLGADIGYGYT
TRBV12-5	ASGSPQHRSFNSLEQF
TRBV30	AWSGDRAAKNIQY
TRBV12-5	ASGSGLAGGLFYEQY
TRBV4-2	ASSQDLSSRVADTQY
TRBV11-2	ASSPRGRGSTDTQY
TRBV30	AWTGVGNSPLH
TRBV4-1	ASRQPAGGTRPGELF
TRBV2	ASRTGPNTGELF
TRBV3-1	ASSQLNRGQAF
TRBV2	ASNRLSLDEQF
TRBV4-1	ASSQASGGFYNEQF
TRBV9	ATRTSGSYNEQF
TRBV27	ASAHMNTEAF
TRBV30	AYSQGQGFTQY
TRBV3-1	ASSQVAGQGARGYT
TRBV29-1	SVEDRTRGTEAF
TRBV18	ASSSMSDTQY
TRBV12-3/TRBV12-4	ASSFASGGQETQY
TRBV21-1	ASSKVEEQGGEAF
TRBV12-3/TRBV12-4	ASSTDTGPQH
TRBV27	ASSQHNEQF
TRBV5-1	ASSPGTGKETQY
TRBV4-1	ASSQLWEGHTYEQY
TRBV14	ASSTHRGQPLYNEQF
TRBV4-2	ASSQNPTEKLF
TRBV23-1	ASSQVSGLARPQETQY
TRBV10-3	AISRDSTNEQY
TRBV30	AWSPGTGWSEAF
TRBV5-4	ASSLERGQVETQY